A selection of T cell receptor beta chains follows, all from one sample in a study of cytomegalovirus exposure and HLA in healthy donors. TCRdb's table, derived via immunoSEQ multiplex PCR, lists solely in-frame clones and lacks some. Of about 160,000 clones in the sample, around 80% were seen once. Sequencing was done on a sample of PBMCs. These receptors were collected from a woman between 45 and 65 years old in good health and CMV-seropositive. Each CDR3 is given with its conserved first and last residue. D genes are given only for firm matches. Clone size is stated in some rows and not others, as once, few, many or a class when expanded.

d_call: NA; j_call: TRBJ1-1; cdr3_length: 11; clone_size: NA; v_call: TRBV29-1; cdr3_nt: TGCAGCGTTGAAAATGGAGGAGAAGCTTTCTTT; cdr3_aa: CSVENGGEAFF
d_call: NA; j_call: TRBJ1-1; cdr3_length: 13; clone_size: NA; v_call: TRBV7-2; cdr3_nt: TGTGCCAGCAGCATCCTGGGGGGCACTGAAGCTTTCTTT; cdr3_aa: CASSILGGTEAFF
d_call: NA; j_call: TRBJ1-2; cdr3_length: 11; clone_size: NA; v_call: TRBV29-1; cdr3_nt: TGCAGCGTTGAAGAAGGGGAACAGCCAGTCTTC; cdr3_aa: CSVEEGEQPVF
d_call: TRBD2; j_call: TRBJ2-3; cdr3_length: 16; clone_size: few; v_call: TRBV25-1; cdr3_nt: TGTGCCAGCAGTGAATATAGGGGACTAGGAGCGGAAACGCAGTATTTT; cdr3_aa: CASSEYRGLGAETQYF
d_call: NA; j_call: TRBJ1-1; cdr3_length: 13; clone_size: NA; v_call: TRBV10-3; cdr3_nt: TGTGCCATCAGCGGCGGACAGAACACTGAAGCTTTCTTT; cdr3_aa: CAISGGQNTEAFF
d_call: NA; j_call: TRBJ2-1; cdr3_length: 12; clone_size: NA; v_call: TRBV27; cdr3_nt: TGTGCCAGCAGATCCTCCCCGGGACACCCCTTCTTC; cdr3_aa: CASRSSPGHPFF
d_call: NA; j_call: TRBJ1-2; cdr3_length: 13; clone_size: NA; v_call: TRBV5-1; cdr3_nt: TGCGCCAGCAGTCCGCAGGGCCCCTATGGCTACACCTTC; cdr3_aa: CASSPQGPYGYTF
d_call: NA; j_call: TRBJ2-5; cdr3_length: 14; clone_size: NA; v_call: TRBV2; cdr3_nt: TGTGCCAGCAGTGAAGGCGGGAACCAAGAGACCCAGTACTTC; cdr3_aa: CASSEGGNQETQYF
d_call: TRBD2; j_call: TRBJ2-7; cdr3_length: 13; clone_size: NA; v_call: TRBV29-1; cdr3_nt: TGCAGCGTTGTCCCCAGCGGGAGTGACGAGCAGTACTTC; cdr3_aa: CSVVPSGSDEQYF
d_call: TRBD1; j_call: TRBJ1-5; cdr3_length: 14; clone_size: NA; v_call: TRBV6-1; cdr3_nt: TGTGCCAGCAGTGAGGTAACAGGGGGCCAGCCCCAGCATTTT; cdr3_aa: CASSEVTGGQPQHF
d_call: TRBD2; j_call: TRBJ2-5; cdr3_length: 16; clone_size: NA; v_call: TRBV19; cdr3_nt: TGTGCCAGTAGTATGGGTCTTGCGGGGGGCCAGAAGACCCAGTACTTC; cdr3_aa: CASSMGLAGGQKTQYF
d_call: TRBD2; j_call: TRBJ2-3; cdr3_length: 19; clone_size: NA; v_call: TRBV11-2; cdr3_nt: TGTGCCAGCAGCCCCCGAGGGCGGGGGGCACCATCTAGCACAGATACGCAGTATTTT; cdr3_aa: CASSPRGRGAPSSTDTQYF
d_call: TRBD2; j_call: TRBJ2-3; cdr3_length: 17; clone_size: NA; v_call: TRBV6-1; cdr3_nt: TGTGCCAGCAGTGAATCTCTGACTAGCGGAAGCACAGATACGCAGTATTTT; cdr3_aa: CASSESLTSGSTDTQYF
d_call: TRBD2; j_call: TRBJ2-2; cdr3_length: 18; clone_size: few; v_call: TRBV5-3; cdr3_nt: TGTGCCAGAAGCTCCGGGACTAGCGGGTTGGCGAACACCGGGGAGCTGTTTTTT; cdr3_aa: CARSSGTSGLANTGELFF
d_call: NA; j_call: TRBJ1-2; cdr3_length: 13; clone_size: NA; v_call: TRBV6-1; cdr3_nt: TGTGCCAGCAGTGACAGGCTGGACTATGGCTACACCTTC; cdr3_aa: CASSDRLDYGYTF
d_call: TRBD2; j_call: TRBJ2-1; cdr3_length: 16; clone_size: NA; v_call: TRBV7-6; cdr3_nt: TGTGCCAGCAGCTTACAAGTGCCTAGCGGATACAATGAGCAGTTCTTC; cdr3_aa: CASSLQVPSGYNEQFF
d_call: NA; j_call: TRBJ2-5; cdr3_length: 13; clone_size: few; v_call: TRBV7-9; cdr3_nt: TGTGCCAGCTGGATGGCAGGGCCGGAGACCCAGTACTTC; cdr3_aa: CASWMAGPETQYF
d_call: NA; j_call: TRBJ1-2; cdr3_length: 13; clone_size: once; v_call: TRBV5-4; cdr3_nt: TGTGCCAGCAGCGCCCAACAGGGCTATGGCTACACCTTC; cdr3_aa: CASSAQQGYGYTF
d_call: TRBD1; j_call: TRBJ2-7; cdr3_length: 18; clone_size: few; v_call: TRBV4-2; cdr3_nt: TGTGCCAGCAGCCAAGATCGAGGGACAGGGGGCATCTCCTACGAGCAGTACTTC; cdr3_aa: CASSQDRGTGGISYEQYF
d_call: NA; j_call: TRBJ1-1; cdr3_length: 14; clone_size: NA; v_call: TRBV15; cdr3_nt: TGTGCCACCCACGTTTTCCCCGGAACGGGAGAAGCTTTCTTT; cdr3_aa: CATHVFPGTGEAFF
d_call: TRBD2; j_call: TRBJ2-2; cdr3_length: 15; clone_size: NA; v_call: TRBV6-5; cdr3_nt: TGTGCCAGCAGCATTGGGGGGGGACTGACCGGGGAGCTGTTTTTT; cdr3_aa: CASSIGGGLTGELFF
d_call: TRBD1; j_call: TRBJ2-2; cdr3_length: 14; clone_size: NA; v_call: TRBV10-3; cdr3_nt: TGTGCCACCAATCCCGGGACAGGCACCGGGGAGCTGTTTTTT; cdr3_aa: CATNPGTGTGELFF
d_call: TRBD2; j_call: TRBJ2-1; cdr3_length: 16; clone_size: NA; v_call: TRBV19; cdr3_nt: TGTGCCAGTAGTATAACGGGCGGGAGGGCCGTCAATGAGCAGTTCTTC; cdr3_aa: CASSITGGRAVNEQFF
d_call: NA; j_call: TRBJ2-2; cdr3_length: 18; clone_size: NA; v_call: TRBV21-1; cdr3_nt: TGTGCCAGCAGGCGAGCGGGAGAAGGGAAAGAAGATGCCGGGGAGCTGTTTTTT; cdr3_aa: CASRRAGEGKEDAGELFF
d_call: TRBD2; j_call: TRBJ2-3; cdr3_length: 15; clone_size: NA; v_call: TRBV5-1; cdr3_nt: TGCGCCAGCAGCTCTACTAGCGTGTTCAGGGATACGCAGTATTTT; cdr3_aa: CASSSTSVFRDTQYF
d_call: TRBD2; j_call: TRBJ2-3; cdr3_length: 15; clone_size: NA; v_call: TRBV7-7; cdr3_nt: TGTGCTAGCAGCTTAGGGGTGGGAGGGCCAGATACGCAGTATTTT; cdr3_aa: CASSLGVGGPDTQYF
d_call: TRBD1; j_call: TRBJ1-2; cdr3_length: 14; clone_size: NA; v_call: TRBV15; cdr3_nt: TGTGCCACCACCTTGGACAGGGATTCCTATGGCTACACCTTC; cdr3_aa: CATTLDRDSYGYTF
d_call: NA; j_call: TRBJ1-4; cdr3_length: 14; clone_size: NA; v_call: TRBV9; cdr3_nt: TGTGCCAGCAGCGTAGGGACAGAGAATGAAAAACTGTTTTTT; cdr3_aa: CASSVGTENEKLFF
d_call: TRBD2; j_call: TRBJ2-5; cdr3_length: 15; clone_size: few; v_call: TRBV19; cdr3_nt: TGTGCCAGTAACTCGGGACTAGCGGGAGAGGAGACCCAGTACTTC; cdr3_aa: CASNSGLAGEETQYF
d_call: TRBD2; j_call: TRBJ2-1; cdr3_length: 17; clone_size: NA; v_call: TRBV28; cdr3_nt: TGTGCCAGCAGTCTCGACGGACTAGCGGGAGTAAACAATGAGCAGTTCTTC; cdr3_aa: CASSLDGLAGVNNEQFF
d_call: NA; j_call: TRBJ2-6; cdr3_length: 14; clone_size: NA; v_call: TRBV29-1; cdr3_nt: TGCAGCGTTGACCAGGGGGGTGGGGCCAACGTCCTGACTTTC; cdr3_aa: CSVDQGGGANVLTF
d_call: TRBD2; j_call: TRBJ2-1; cdr3_length: 16; clone_size: NA; v_call: TRBV10-3; cdr3_nt: TGTGCCATCAGTGTTACCATGGCGGGGGGGCGTGGGGAGCAGTTCTTC; cdr3_aa: CAISVTMAGGRGEQFF
d_call: TRBD1; j_call: TRBJ2-7; cdr3_length: 14; clone_size: NA; v_call: TRBV11-2; cdr3_nt: TGTGCCAGCAGCTTAAGGCAGGGGGCCTACGAGCAGTACTTC; cdr3_aa: CASSLRQGAYEQYF
d_call: NA; j_call: TRBJ2-7; cdr3_length: 14; clone_size: NA; v_call: TRBV7-9; cdr3_nt: TGTGCCAGCAGCTTCACTAGCTCCATGGCGGAGCAGTACTTC; cdr3_aa: CASSFTSSMAEQYF
d_call: NA; j_call: TRBJ1-2; cdr3_length: 14; clone_size: few; v_call: TRBV6-1; cdr3_nt: TGTGCCAGCAGTGAAGCGCCGGGGGACTATGGCTACACCTTC; cdr3_aa: CASSEAPGDYGYTF
d_call: TRBD2; j_call: TRBJ2-5; cdr3_length: 16; clone_size: few; v_call: TRBV27; cdr3_nt: TGTGCCAGCAGGAAAGCGGGGGGGCCTAAATCAGAGACCCAGTACTTC; cdr3_aa: CASRKAGGPKSETQYF
d_call: TRBD2; j_call: TRBJ2-2; cdr3_length: 16; clone_size: NA; v_call: TRBV7-2; cdr3_nt: TGTGCCAGCAGCCCCCTCGGCGGGGGGAACACCGGGGAGCTGTTTTTT; cdr3_aa: CASSPLGGGNTGELFF
d_call: NA; j_call: TRBJ1-2; cdr3_length: 13; clone_size: NA; v_call: TRBV6-5; cdr3_nt: TGTGCCAGCAGTCGAACAGTAGACTATGGCTACACCTTC; cdr3_aa: CASSRTVDYGYTF
d_call: NA; j_call: TRBJ1-2; cdr3_length: 16; clone_size: NA; v_call: TRBV13; cdr3_nt: TGTGCCAGCAGCCCAGCGACAGGCCAGCGTAACTATGGCTACACCTTC; cdr3_aa: CASSPATGQRNYGYTF
d_call: NA; j_call: TRBJ1-1; cdr3_length: 12; clone_size: NA; v_call: TRBV10-3; cdr3_nt: TGTGCCATCAGGGGGACAAACACTGAAGCTTTCTTT; cdr3_aa: CAIRGTNTEAFF
d_call: NA; j_call: TRBJ2-3; cdr3_length: 12; clone_size: NA; v_call: TRBV9; cdr3_nt: TGTGCCAGCAGCGCGGGTGGGGATACGCAGTATTTT; cdr3_aa: CASSAGGDTQYF
d_call: NA; j_call: TRBJ1-4; cdr3_length: 16; clone_size: NA; v_call: TRBV7-2; cdr3_nt: TGTGCCAGCAGCCTGTGGTGGGGCGTCAACCATGAAAAACTGTTTTTT; cdr3_aa: CASSLWWGVNHEKLFF
d_call: NA; j_call: TRBJ1-1; cdr3_length: 12; clone_size: NA; v_call: TRBV10-1; cdr3_nt: TGCGCCAGCAGTGAGGCGGGTTTGGCAGCTTTCTTT; cdr3_aa: CASSEAGLAAFF
d_call: TRBD2; j_call: TRBJ2-5; cdr3_length: 14; clone_size: NA; v_call: TRBV10-3; cdr3_nt: TGTGCCATCAGTGAGACGGGAGGGCCGGAGACCCAGTACTTC; cdr3_aa: CAISETGGPETQYF
d_call: TRBD1; j_call: TRBJ2-7; cdr3_length: 15; clone_size: NA; v_call: TRBV13; cdr3_nt: TGTGCCAGCAGCTTCCTTGACAGGGACAAGTACGAGCAGTACTTC; cdr3_aa: CASSFLDRDKYEQYF
d_call: NA; j_call: TRBJ2-3; cdr3_length: 13; clone_size: NA; v_call: TRBV5-1; cdr3_nt: TGCGCCAGCAGACGCGGGAACACAGATACGCAGTATTTT; cdr3_aa: CASRRGNTDTQYF
d_call: NA; j_call: TRBJ2-1; cdr3_length: 15; clone_size: NA; v_call: TRBV5-1; cdr3_nt: TGCGCCAGCAGCTTGGAGGTAGACTCCTACAATGGGCAGTTCTTC; cdr3_aa: CASSLEVDSYNGQFF
d_call: NA; j_call: TRBJ1-1; cdr3_length: 12; clone_size: NA; v_call: TRBV12-2; cdr3_nt: TGTGCAAGTCGCTTAGTCCTAAGTGAAGCTTTCTTT; cdr3_aa: CASRLVLSEAFF